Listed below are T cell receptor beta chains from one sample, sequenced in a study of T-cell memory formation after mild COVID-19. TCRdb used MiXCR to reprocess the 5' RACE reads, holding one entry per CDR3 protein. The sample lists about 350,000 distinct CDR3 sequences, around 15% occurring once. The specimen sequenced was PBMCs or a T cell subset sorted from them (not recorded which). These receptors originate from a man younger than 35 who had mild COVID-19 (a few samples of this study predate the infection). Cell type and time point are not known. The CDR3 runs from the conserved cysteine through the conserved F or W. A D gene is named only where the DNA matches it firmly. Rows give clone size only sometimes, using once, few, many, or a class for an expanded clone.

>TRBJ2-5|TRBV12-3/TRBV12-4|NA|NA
TGTGCCAGCAGACGCGGGATCCGGGGGACCCAGTACTTC
CASRRGIRGTQYF
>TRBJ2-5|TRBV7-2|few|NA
TGTGCCAGCAGCTTAACCCAGGCGGAGACCCAGTACTTC
CASSLTQAETQYF
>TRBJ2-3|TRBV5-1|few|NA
TGCGCCAGCAGCCTGACCGGGCCCCTGGCCCCAGATACGCAGTATTTT
CASSLTGPLAPDTQYF
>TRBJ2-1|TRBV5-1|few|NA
TGCGCCAGCAGCTTACGGGGTAACACCTACAATGAGCAGTTCTTC
CASSLRGNTYNEQFF
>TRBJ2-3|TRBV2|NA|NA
TGTGCCAGCAGACTAGCCAGCACAGATACGCAGTATTTT
CASRLASTDTQYF
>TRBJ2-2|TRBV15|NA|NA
TGTGCCACCAGCCGGGTTTCCGGGGAGCTGTTTTTT
CATSRVSGELFF
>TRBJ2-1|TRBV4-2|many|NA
TGTGCCAGCAGCCAAGATCCCCACAGGGTTCGTTACAATGAGCAGTTCTTC
CASSQDPHRVRYNEQFF
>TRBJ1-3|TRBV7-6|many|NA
TGTGCCAGCAGCTTAGCCGCCTCTGGAAACACCATATATTTT
CASSLAASGNTIYF
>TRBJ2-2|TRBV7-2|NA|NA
TGTGCCAGCAGCCCACCGGCTGGGACGAACACCGGGGAGCTGTTTTTT
CASSPPAGTNTGELFF
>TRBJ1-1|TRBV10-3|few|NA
TGTGCCATCAGGAGCCCCATGAACACTGAAGCTTTCTTT
CAIRSPMNTEAFF
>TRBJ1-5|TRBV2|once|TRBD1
TGTGCCAGCAGGGGGACAGGGCCAGCCGTTCAGCCCCAGCATTTT
CASRGTGPAVQPQHF
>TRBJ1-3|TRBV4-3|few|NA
TGCGCCAGCAGCCATTCTTCGGGGGCCCCTGGAAACACCATATATTTT
CASSHSSGAPGNTIYF
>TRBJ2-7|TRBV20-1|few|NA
TGCAGTGCTAGAGACTTGGACAACTACGAGCAGTACTTC
CSARDLDNYEQYF
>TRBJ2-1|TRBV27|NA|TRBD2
TGTGCCAGCAGTCCCCATGCGGGGGGGAACAATGAGCAGTTCTTC
CASSPHAGGNNEQFF
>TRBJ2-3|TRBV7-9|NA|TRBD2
TGTGCCAGCAGATACAGCGGGACTAGCACAGATACGCAGTATTTT
CASRYSGTSTDTQYF
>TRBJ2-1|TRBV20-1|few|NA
TGCAGTATCGCTGGGTACAATGAGCAGTTCTTC
CSIAGYNEQFF
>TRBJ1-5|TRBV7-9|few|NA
TGTGCCAGCAGCGGCGGGGATCAGCCCCAGCATTTT
CASSGGDQPQHF
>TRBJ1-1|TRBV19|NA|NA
TGTGCCAGTCTCCTTGGCAGCAGGCAGGGGATGAACACTGAAGCTTTCTTT
CASLLGSRQGMNTEAFF
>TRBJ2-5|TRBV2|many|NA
TGTGCCAGCAGTGTCTTGGGTGGGGAGACCCAGTACTTC
CASSVLGGETQYF
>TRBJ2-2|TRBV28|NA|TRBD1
TGTGCCAGCAGTTTTCTGCCAGGGGGCGCGGGGGAGCTGTTTTTT
CASSFLPGGAGELFF
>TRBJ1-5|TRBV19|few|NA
TGTGCCAGTAGTATCCTCTCCATCGGCGGGGGGAGCAATCAGCCCCAGCATTTT
CASSILSIGGGSNQPQHF
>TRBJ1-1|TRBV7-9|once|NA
TGTGCCAGCAGCTTAATCGGCAGGATGAACACTGAAGCTTTCTTT
CASSLIGRMNTEAFF
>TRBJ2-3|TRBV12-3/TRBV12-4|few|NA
TGTGCCAGCAGTTTAAGCGGTTCTAGCACAGATACGCAGTATTTT
CASSLSGSSTDTQYF
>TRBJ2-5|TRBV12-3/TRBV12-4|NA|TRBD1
TGTGCCAGCAGGGGGACAGGGGTAGAGACCCAGTACTTC
CASRGTGVETQYF
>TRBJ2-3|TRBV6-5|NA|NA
TGTGCCAGCAGTGGGTGGGGCGGCACAGATACGCAGTATTTT
CASSGWGGTDTQYF
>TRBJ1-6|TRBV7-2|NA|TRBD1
TGTGCCAGCAGCTTCAAGAGGCGAAGTCGTTTCGGTGGACAGGATAATTCACCCCTCCACTTT
CASSFKRRSRFGGQDNSPLHF
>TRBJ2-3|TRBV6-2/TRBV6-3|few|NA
TGTGCCAGCAGCCTGATAAGGGGGGGCGAAGATACGCAGTATTTT
CASSLIRGGEDTQYF
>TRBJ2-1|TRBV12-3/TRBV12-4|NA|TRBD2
TGTGCCAGCAGTAGAACTAGCGGGGGTAACAATGAGCAGTTCTTC
CASSRTSGGNNEQFF
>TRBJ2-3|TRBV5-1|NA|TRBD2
TGCGCCAGCAGCGTCCCGAGAGCGGGAGGCGTGGATACGCAGTATTTT
CASSVPRAGGVDTQYF
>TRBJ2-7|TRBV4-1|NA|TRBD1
TGCGCCAGCAGCCATTCACCGGGACAGGGGACGTCCGAGCAGTACTTC
CASSHSPGQGTSEQYF
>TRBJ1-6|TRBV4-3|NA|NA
TGCGCCAGCAGCCAAGACCCAGGAAATAATTCACCCCTCCACTTT
CASSQDPGNNSPLHF
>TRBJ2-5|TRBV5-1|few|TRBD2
TGCGCCAGCAGCCCCGACCCGGGGGGCCAAGAGACCCAGTACTTC
CASSPDPGGQETQYF
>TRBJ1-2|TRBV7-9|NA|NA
TGTGCCAGCAGCTTAGAAGACCCGGCAATCTATGGCTACACCTTC
CASSLEDPAIYGYTF
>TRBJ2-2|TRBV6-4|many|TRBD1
TGTGCCAGCAGCGACAGGGGGCGGACCGGGGAGCTGTTTTTT
CASSDRGRTGELFF
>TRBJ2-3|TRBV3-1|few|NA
TGTGCCAGCAGCCAAGCAGGGGGGTCCACAGATACGCAGTATTTT
CASSQAGGSTDTQYF
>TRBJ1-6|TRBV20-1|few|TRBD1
TGCAGTGCACCACGACAGGGTTTTTCACCCCTCCACTTT
CSAPRQGFSPLHF
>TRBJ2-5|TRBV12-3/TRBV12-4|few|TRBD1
TGTGCCAGCAGGGACAGGGAGTCCGAGACCCAGTACTTC
CASRDRESETQYF
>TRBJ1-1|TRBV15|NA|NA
TGTGCCACCAGCAGAGCCCGGGCGGGGACTGAAGCTTTCTTT
CATSRARAGTEAFF
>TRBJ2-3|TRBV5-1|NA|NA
TGCGCCAGCAGCTCCATCCCGTCGGATACGCAGTATTTT
CASSSIPSDTQYF
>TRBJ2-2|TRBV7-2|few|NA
TGTGCCAGCAGCTTCGCCGGGAAAGGGAACACCGGGGAGCTGTTTTTT
CASSFAGKGNTGELFF
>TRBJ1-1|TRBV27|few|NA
TGTGCCAGCAGTTTATTATGGGGTACCACTGAAGCTTTCTTT
CASSLLWGTTEAFF
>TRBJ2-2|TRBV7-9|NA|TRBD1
TGTGACAGCAGGGGACAGACGAACACCGGGGAGCTGTTTTTT
CDSRGQTNTGELFF
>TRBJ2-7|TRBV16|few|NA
TGTGCCAGCAGCCAATCAAGCCAGGTTTACTACGAGCAGTACTTC
CASSQSSQVYYEQYF
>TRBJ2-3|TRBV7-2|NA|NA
TGTGCCAGCAGCTTTTGGGGGATGAGCCCCACAGATACGCAGTATTTT
CASSFWGMSPTDTQYF
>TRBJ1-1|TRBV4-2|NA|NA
TGTGCCAGCAGCCGGGTCCGGGGGACTGAAGCTTTCTTT
CASSRVRGTEAFF
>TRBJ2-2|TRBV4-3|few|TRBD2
TGCGCCAGCAGCCGCGCCGGGACTAGCGGGGTGATCACCGGGGAGCTGTTTTTT
CASSRAGTSGVITGELFF
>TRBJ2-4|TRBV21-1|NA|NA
TGTGCCAGCACCAAACGGGGGTTTGGAAACATTCAGTACTTC
CASTKRGFGNIQYF
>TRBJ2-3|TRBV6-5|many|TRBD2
TGTGCCAGCAGCCTAGGATCTCCGGGGGGTTACACAGATACGCAGTATTTT
CASSLGSPGGYTDTQYF
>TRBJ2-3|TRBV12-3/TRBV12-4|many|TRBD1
TGTGCCAGCAGTCCAGGACAGGGGATAACAGATACGCAGTATTTT
CASSPGQGITDTQYF
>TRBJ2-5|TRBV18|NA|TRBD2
TGTGCCAGCTCACCCACTCAGCGGGGGGGCCAAGAGACCCAGTACTTC
CASSPTQRGGQETQYF